This entry describes one TCR beta chain. Its specific antigen is unknown. No clone much larger than this one lies a single base away; base qualities are absent. This sample was taken from a study of blood T cell repertoires in COVID-19 (TCRdb year 2020). For context, the study as a whole: The collaborator samples originated in the United States, Italy and Spain and spanned the acute and convalescent phases of COVID-19. The material from the prospective study consisted of cDNA or gDNA derived from T cells, B-cell-depleted T cells, or PBMCs. Deeply sampled blood TCRbeta repertoires from subjects exposed to, actively infected with, or recovered from COVID-19 were included in the dataset. The repertoires were released in a freely available public database intended as a resource for research on the immune response to SARS-CoV-2. Samples were obtained from the ongoing ImmuneRACE study (first 160 participants) and from about 1,300 subjects provided by 6 global collaborators. Sample metadata almost always included a de-identified subject ID, COVID-19 status, age in years and sex. Where available, HLA class I and class II types were taken from metadata supplied by the sample provider and were not determined by assay-based typing. Overall study results and their limits: Clinical and demographic metadata were provided uncurated, with the amount varying by source and participant.

TCRbeta CDR3 regions were amplified from genomic DNA using the immunoSEQ Assay, a bias-controlled multiplex PCR. In the original analysis: The number of nucleated cells in each sample was estimated from the amplification of reference gene primers within the assay. Sequence reads were collapsed and filtered to measure the absolute abundance of every unique TCRbeta CDR3 rearrangement. Productive Simpson clonality was computed per sample as the square root of Simpson's diversity index over productive rearrangements. Drawn from immuneACCESS, this table holds only the in-frame rearrangements with V and J called that TCRdb kept. Clones are partly lost; checked studies trace under half to an unresolved V gene and leave the rest unexplained. V, J and clone size derive from that table, while D and trimming were established from the DNA sequence. This sample holds over 80,000 clones; approximately 87% were observed only once. 15% to 20% of the sample goes to the ten largest clones.

Its CDR3 holds 15 amino acids, cysteine through phenylalanine. The CDR3 DNA has 45 bases and is translated from base 1. The junction carries 10 bases between V and J, which are trimmed by 2 bases and 0 bases respectively. Looking up the germline V gene yields CDR1 SGDLS and CDR2 YYNGEE. Each collaborating institution followed its own protocols to collect whole blood in K2EDTA tubes. For TCRbeta analysis, collaborators shipped samples as frozen whole blood, isolated PBMCs, or DNA extracted from either of those sample types. The sequence was collected from a human donor in a cohort sampled during active COVID-19. The sequence is built from TRBV9 and TRBJ2-3, with no confident D gene call. The specimen was peripheral blood. CDR3 loop: CASSVGSLSTDTQYF. Here is the DNA: TGTGCCAGCAGCGTTGGCAGTTTGAGCACAGATACGCAGTATTTT.